The 20 T cell receptor beta chains listed next were all sequenced from one sample in a study of T-cell reconstitution after alpha-beta-depleted transplantation in children. The authors prepared the TCRbeta library with unique molecular identifiers. Each CDR3 protein is one row after TCRdb ran MiXCR on the PCR reads. This repertoire shows approximately 520,000 distinct CDR3 sequences, roughly 10% found once; its top ten account for around 15%. Sequenced here: PBMCs, mostly from graft donor cells, sampled 180 days after TCRalphabeta/CD19-depleted stem cell transplant. The receptors were gathered from a female patient aged 2-9 years who had a stem cell transplant for aplastic anemia, so the T cells may come from the graft donor.

Only a few counts were recorded for this clonotype. CDR3 loop: CASSLSSGGRLEQFF. CDR3 coding DNA: TGTGCCAGCAGCCTCTCCAGCGGGGGCCGTCTCGAGCAGTTCTTC. V is TRBV7-2 and J is TRBJ2-1; TRBD2 matches 8 bases. Trimming at V came to 5 bases and at J to 10 bases, leaving 13 bases not matched to a gene. The CDR3 extends over 15 amino acids. The germline CDR1 and CDR2 sequences are SGHTA and FQGNSA.

This clonotype was counted only a few times. V and J are TRBV18 and TRBJ1-2; D is ambiguous. Trimming took 6 bases from V and 3 from J, leaving 17 bases between them. The CDR3 is made up of 15 amino acids. Looked up from germline, CDR1 is KGHSH and CDR2 is LQKENI. In DNA form, the CDR3 reads TGTGCCAGCTCCCCCAACGCGGCGGATTACTATGGCTACACCTTC. This gives the protein CASSPNAADYYGYTF.

This clonotype has only a few counts. The chain joins TRBV24-1 to TRBJ2-7; possibly TRBD1 for D (5 bases). Trimming stripped 7 bases from V and 6 bases from J, with 15 bases between. The CDR3 length is 13 residues. Looked up from germline, CDR1 is KGHDR and CDR2 is SFDVKD. The CDR3 here is CATRSRAVSEQYF. The CDR3 region has the DNA TGTGCCACCAGATCCAGGGCGGTCTCCGAGCAGTACTTC.

This clonotype came up many times. This chain connects TRBV12-3 or TRBV12-4 to TRBJ1-2; D remains unclear. The V and J ends lost 2 bases and 4 bases respectively, with 14 bases between them. This CDR3 is 15 amino acids long. The CDR3 region is CASSLRVAGPYGYTF. The CDR3 nucleotides are TGTGCCAGCAGTTTAAGGGTGGCAGGCCCCTATGGCTACACCTTC.

This clonotype was seen ten or more times. The rearrangement links TRBV7-2 to TRBJ1-2; no clear D gene. Trimming stripped 1 base from V and 4 bases from J, with 7 bases between. This CDR3 has 13 residues. CDR1 and CDR2 (germline): SGHTA, FQGNSA. CDR3 amino acids: CASSLVGSYGYTF. Written as DNA, the CDR3 is TGTGCCAGCAGCTTAGTTGGTTCCTATGGCTACACCTTC.

This clonotype came up many times. This chain joins TRBV19 and TRBJ1-1; 9 nucleotides line up with TRBD1. V was pared by 3 bases and J by 0 bases, with 5 bases of the junction left unmatched. Germline V gives CDR1 LNHDA, CDR2 SQIVND (reference sequence). The length of the CDR3 is 16 residues. The CDR3 nucleotides are TGTGCCAGTAGTATGGACAGGGGATATATGAACACTGAAGCTTTCTTT. It yields the protein CASSMDRGYMNTEAFF.

This clonotype was observed many times. The chain recombines TRBV4-2 with TRBJ1-1; 10 nucleotides agree with TRBD1. This CDR3 comprises 17 residues. V trimming: 4 bases; J trimming: 0 bases; junction bases outside the gene matches: 8. Germline-derived CDR1 and CDR2 are LGHNA and YNFKEQ. DNA for the CDR3: TGTGCCAGCAGCCCAAACCGGGACAGGGGAATGAACACTGAAGCTTTCTTT. Translation: CASSPNRDRGMNTEAFF.

This clonotype was seen more than once but under ten times. The V call is TRBV20-1, the J call TRBJ2-7; 9 nucleotides match TRBD1. Germline CDR1 and CDR2: DFQATT and SNEGSKA (reference sequence). The J segment lost 2 bases and the V segment lost 2 bases, leaving 1 base of the junction unmatched. CDR3 size: 13 residues. The CDR3 DNA reads TGCAGTGCTAGACGGACAGGGGCCTACGAGCAGTACTTC. It specifies CSARRTGAYEQYF.

The chain employs TRBV6-2 or TRBV6-3 and TRBJ1-5; D may be TRBD1 (5 bases). Germline-derived CDR1 and CDR2 are MNHEY and SVGEGT. V lost 2 bases and J lost 3, with 11 bases in between. This CDR3 has 15 residues. The CDR3 reads CASSYAGGNNQPQHF. In DNA, the CDR3 is TGTGCCAGCAGTTACGCGGGGGGAAACAATCAGCCCCAGCATTTT.

The chain has TRBV27 and TRBJ2-7, with D tentatively TRBD2 (5 bases). Germline V gene data show CDR1 as MNHEY and CDR2 as SMNVEV (reference sequence). Trimming cost V 5 bases and J 4 bases, with 18 bases left between them. The CDR3 spans 15 residues. CDR3 coding DNA: TGTGCCAGCAGTCCGGTGCAGGCGGACTTGTACGAGCAGTACTTC. As protein: CASSPVQADLYEQYF.

This clonotype has just a few counts. The chain carries TRBV20-1 and TRBJ1-5; weak D call: TRBD1 (6 bases). The CDR3 runs 15 residues. The ends were cut back, 0 bases at V and 5 bases at J, with 14 bases in the middle. Germline V gene data show CDR1 as DFQATT and CDR2 as SNEGSKA (reference sequence). The CDR3 sequence is CSARDPGARDQPQHF. In nucleotides, the CDR3 is TGCAGTGCTAGAGACCCGGGGGCGCGGGATCAGCCCCAGCATTTT.

This clonotype was found a few times. The chain employs TRBV7-9 and TRBJ2-2; D not certain. CDR1 is SEHNR and CDR2 is FQNEAQ in the germline V gene (reference sequence). V was trimmed by 5 bases and J by 5 bases, leaving 12 bases between them. The CDR3 length is 14 residues. This CDR3 reads CASSEPRRTGELFF. The CDR3 bases are TGTGCCAGCAGCGAGCCCCGAAGGACCGGGGAGCTGTTTTTT. Complete variable domain (other parts from reference TRBV7-9 and TRBJ2-2): DTGVSQNPRHKITKRGQNVTFRCDPISEHNRLYWYRQTLGQGPEFLTYFQNEAQLEKSRLLSDRFSAERPKGSFSTLEIQRTEQGDSAMYLCASSEPRRTGELFFGEGSRLTVL.

The chain carries TRBV7-2 and TRBJ1-5; D is unclear. The ends were cut back, 1 base at V and 0 bases at J, with 10 bases in the middle. Germline V lookup: CDR1 SGHTA, CDR2 FQGNSA. The CDR3 totals 16 residues. The CDR3 is CASSLERMYSNQPQHF. In DNA form, the CDR3 reads TGTGCCAGCAGCTTAGAACGCATGTATAGCAATCAGCCCCAGCATTTT.

A few counts support this clonotype. Here the CDR3 reads CASSLVGQPGTEAFF. CDR3 DNA sequence: TGTGCCAGCAGCTTAGTGGGACAACCGGGGACTGAAGCTTTCTTT. The rearrangement uses TRBV7-2 and TRBJ1-1, with TRBD1 as a possible D gene (6 bases). This CDR3 has 15 amino acids. Germline values: CDR1 SGHTA, CDR2 FQGNSA. Trimming cost V 1 base and J 5 bases, with 14 bases left between them.

The rearrangement joins TRBV11-2 to TRBJ2-3; 12 bases map to TRBD2. V lost 5 bases, J lost 4 bases, and 13 bases stayed unmatched. Germline values: CDR1 SGHAT, CDR2 FQNNGV. The CDR3 is made up of 18 amino acids. CDR3 sequence (DNA): TGTGCCAGCAGCCGATACCGGCTAGCGGGAGGGCCCCCAGATACGCAGTATTTT. Translated, it gives CASSRYRLAGGPPDTQYF.

In this sample, this clonotype turned up a few times. This chain uses TRBV14 with TRBJ2-2, with 8 bases identical to TRBD2. The J segment lost 1 base and the V segment lost 3 bases, leaving 7 bases of the junction unmatched. The CDR3 is 17 amino acids. Germline CDR1 SGHDN, CDR2 FVKESK. The CDR3 sequence is CASSQFVGRGNTGELFF. Written as DNA, the CDR3 is TGTGCCAGCAGCCAGTTCGTCGGGAGGGGGAACACCGGGGAGCTGTTTTTT.

This clonotype was observed a few times. CDR3 DNA sequence: TGCAGTGCTAGGGGGGGCCCCTTTAGTTTGAACACTGAAGCTTTCTTT. It specifies CSARGGPFSLNTEAFF. V usage is TRBV20-1 and J usage is TRBJ1-1; weak D call: TRBD1 (6 bases). Looked up from germline, CDR1 is DFQATT and CDR2 is SNEGSKA (reference sequence). The CDR3 is 16 residues long. V lost 3 bases and J lost 0, with 17 bases in between.

This clonotype came up many times. The chain has TRBV6-2 or TRBV6-3 and TRBJ2-1, with D unclear. V lost 6 bases to trimming and J lost 8 bases, with 11 bases between them. CDR3 length: 12 residues. Germline CDR1 reads MNHEY; CDR2 reads SVGEGT. CDR3 bases: TGTGCCAGCAGCATATCCGGATATGAGCAGTTCTTC. Protein: CASSISGYEQFF.

This clonotype has a count of ten or more. This sequence joins TRBV12-3 or TRBV12-4 and TRBJ2-1, with 7 positions matching TRBD1. Germline trimming cut 6 bases from V and 7 bases from J; bases unmatched to any gene: 18. This CDR3 is built from 17 residues. The CDR3 region has the DNA TGTGCCAGCAGGGAAACAGGGGACCCTGATCTTGTAAATGAGCAGTTCTTC. Translation: CASRETGDPDLVNEQFF.

This chain uses TRBV7-8 with TRBJ2-2; 7 bases map to TRBD1. Germline V gene sequence: CDR1 SGHVS, CDR2 FQNEAQ. The trim removed 2 bases at V and 6 bases at J, leaving 9 bases unmatched. The CDR3 is made up of 16 amino acids. The CDR3 nucleotides read TGTGCCAGCAGCTTAACGCGTGACAGGGTGGCCGGGGAGCTGTTTTTT. Its translation is CASSLTRDRVAGELFF.